Listed below are T cell receptor beta chains from one sample, sequenced in a study of cytomegalovirus exposure and HLA in healthy donors. Produced via immunoSEQ multiplex PCR; TCRdb's table is partial and in-frame only. Among 43,000 or so clones listed, approximately 90% were seen once. Sequenced input: PBMCs. These TCRs come from a man aged 18 to 29 in good health and CMV-seronegative. The CDR3 runs from the conserved cysteine through the conserved F or W. A D gene is named only where the DNA matches it firmly. Clone size is stated in some rows and not others, as once, few, many or a class when expanded.

len	v_gene	j_gene	d_gene	abundance	CDR3nt	CDR3aa
14	TRBV7-9	TRBJ1-4	-	-	TGTGCCAGCAGCTTAGGCCAGCGAGGTGAAAAACTGTTTTTT	CASSLGQRGEKLFF
14	TRBV7-3	TRBJ2-7	-	-	TGTGCCAGCAGCTTAGGGGGGGCGCCGAATGAGCAGTACTTC	CASSLGGAPNEQYF
15	TRBV9	TRBJ2-7	TRBD2	-	TGTGCCAGCAGCCCCTGGAGCGGGGGGGCGAGCGAGCAGTACTTC	CASSPWSGGASEQYF
15	TRBV28	TRBJ2-1	-	-	TGTGCCAGCACCCGAAGTACAGGGACCTACAATGAGCAGTTCTTC	CASTRSTGTYNEQFF
14	TRBV7-9	TRBJ2-3	-	-	TGTGCCAGCCGCACCCAAAAGGGGGCAGATACGCAGTATTTT	CASRTQKGADTQYF
14	TRBV9	TRBJ1-2	-	-	TGTGCCAGCAGCGTAGGAGAAAGCTACAGTGGCTACACCTTC	CASSVGESYSGYTF
20	TRBV14	TRBJ2-1	TRBD2	-	TGTGCCAGCAGCCAAGTAGCCTTGGGACTAGAGCTACTACTACGCAATGAGCAGTTCTTC	CASSQVALGLELLLRNEQFF
14	TRBV11-2	TRBJ2-7	TRBD1	few	TGTGCCAGCAGCTTAGGTGGGACAGGGTACGAGCAGTACTTC	CASSLGGTGYEQYF
13	TRBV27	TRBJ2-7	-	-	TGTGCCAGCAGTTTTGGTCCCCGGGGGGAGCAGTACTTC	CASSFGPRGEQYF
15	TRBV5-8	TRBJ1-2	TRBD1	once	TGTGCCAGCAGCTTGGGTAGTGTAGGGGGCCTCGGCTACACCTTC	CASSLGSVGGLGYTF
15	TRBV5-1	TRBJ2-5	TRBD2	-	TGCGCCAGCAGCTCTAGCGGGGGGCCCCAAGAGACCCAGTACTTC	CASSSSGGPQETQYF
15	TRBV21-1	TRBJ1-5	-	-	TGTCCCCGGGGAGGGTGCGTCGTTGACAATCAGCCCCAGCATTTT	CPRGGCVVDNQPQHF
13	TRBV5-1	TRBJ2-7	-	-	TGCGCCAGCAGCTTGGACAGGGTTCACGAGCAGTACTTC	CASSLDRVHEQYF
14	TRBV19	TRBJ2-2	TRBD2	-	TGTGCCAGTAGTAGCGGGAGGGCCCTCGGGGAGCTGTTTTTT	CASSSGRALGELFF
12	TRBV6-6	TRBJ2-7	TRBD1	-	TGTGCCAGCAGCGGACAGGCCTACGAGCAGTACTTC	CASSGQAYEQYF
16	TRBV13	TRBJ2-1	TRBD2	once	TGTGCCAGCAGCGAGAGCGGGGGTAGCTCCTACAATGAGCAGTTCTTC	CASSESGGSSYNEQFF
18	TRBV11-3	TRBJ2-1	-	-	TGTGCCAGCAGCCCCGGGGGTTGGGGCCCCATCTCCTACAATGAGCAGTTCTTC	CASSPGGWGPISYNEQFF
16	TRBV5-4	TRBJ2-1	TRBD2	-	TGTGCCAGCAGCTGGAGCGGGGGACGCTCCTACAATGAGCAGTTCTTC	CASSWSGGRSYNEQFF
13	TRBV18	TRBJ1-2	-	-	TGTGCCAGCTCACCACCCGACAGTAGAGGCTACACCTTC	CASSPPDSRGYTF
13	TRBV7-2	TRBJ1-2	-	-	TGTGCCAGCAGCTTGGACACCAACTATGGCTACACCTTC	CASSLDTNYGYTF
15	TRBV12-5	TRBJ2-1	TRBD1	-	TGTGCTAGTGGCACCGGGACAGGGGCCTACAATGAGCAGTTCTTC	CASGTGTGAYNEQFF
19	TRBV10-3	TRBJ1-3	TRBD1	-	TGTGCCATCAGGGACCCCGGGACAGGGGCCCTCCACTCTGGAAACACCATATATTTT	CAIRDPGTGALHSGNTIYF
12	TRBV7-2	TRBJ2-1	-	-	TGTGCCAGCACCAACTCTAACAATGAGCAGTTCTTC	CASTNSNNEQFF
14	TRBV19	TRBJ2-3	-	-	TGTGCCAGTAGTATAGTTACTAGCACAGATACGCAGTATTTT	CASSIVTSTDTQYF
12	TRBV7-9	TRBJ2-3	TRBD2	few	TGTGCCAGCAGCCGGGGGGCAGATACGCAGTATTTT	CASSRGADTQYF
15	TRBV7-2	TRBJ1-3	-	-	TGTGCCAGCAGCTTACTACAGGGATCTGGAAACACCATATATTTT	CASSLLQGSGNTIYF
12	TRBV19	TRBJ2-4	-	-	TGTGCCAGTAGGACCGCGGGGAACATTCAGTACTTC	CASRTAGNIQYF
13	TRBV19	TRBJ2-5	-	-	TGTGCCAGTACTCCAGGTTCCCGGACTGCGCAGTACTTC	CASTPGSRTAQYF
13	TRBV27	TRBJ2-1	-	-	TGTGCCAGCAAGTTTAACACCAACAATGAGCAGTTCTTC	CASKFNTNNEQFF
15	TRBV4-1	TRBJ1-1	-	-	TGCGCCAGCAGCGAAGCCAGGGGCCTGAACACTGAAGCTTTCTTT	CASSEARGLNTEAFF
16	TRBV19	TRBJ2-3	TRBD1	-	TGTGCCAGTAGTATCCGGACAGGGTATGACACAGATACGCAGTATTTT	CASSIRTGYDTDTQYF
13	TRBV6-5	TRBJ2-3	-	-	TGTGCCAGCAGTCCCAGGGTCACAGATACGCAGTATTTT	CASSPRVTDTQYF
19	TRBV5-1	TRBJ2-6	-	-	TGCGCCAGCAGCTTGGCCATTACCGGGACAAACTCTGGGGCCAACGTCCTGACTTTC	CASSLAITGTNSGANVLTF
16	TRBV7-3	TRBJ2-3	TRBD2	-	TGTGCCAGCAGCTTATTGGGAGCGGGAGGAACAGATACGCAGTATTTT	CASSLLGAGGTDTQYF
14	TRBV6-5	TRBJ2-1	-	-	TGTGCCAGCAGTTCAAATTGGGGGGACAATGAGCAGTTCTTC	CASSSNWGDNEQFF
16	TRBV19	TRBJ2-1	-	-	TGTGCCAGTACCCAGGACGGGGAAAAATACTACAATGAGCAGTTCTTC	CASTQDGEKYYNEQFF
14	TRBV2	TRBJ2-6	TRBD1	-	TGTGCCGGGACAGGGTCTTTTGGGGCCAACGTCCTGACTTTC	CAGTGSFGANVLTF
14	TRBV9	TRBJ2-1	TRBD1	-	TGTGCCAGCAGCCCCGGACAGGGTTCGAATGAGCAGTTCTTC	CASSPGQGSNEQFF